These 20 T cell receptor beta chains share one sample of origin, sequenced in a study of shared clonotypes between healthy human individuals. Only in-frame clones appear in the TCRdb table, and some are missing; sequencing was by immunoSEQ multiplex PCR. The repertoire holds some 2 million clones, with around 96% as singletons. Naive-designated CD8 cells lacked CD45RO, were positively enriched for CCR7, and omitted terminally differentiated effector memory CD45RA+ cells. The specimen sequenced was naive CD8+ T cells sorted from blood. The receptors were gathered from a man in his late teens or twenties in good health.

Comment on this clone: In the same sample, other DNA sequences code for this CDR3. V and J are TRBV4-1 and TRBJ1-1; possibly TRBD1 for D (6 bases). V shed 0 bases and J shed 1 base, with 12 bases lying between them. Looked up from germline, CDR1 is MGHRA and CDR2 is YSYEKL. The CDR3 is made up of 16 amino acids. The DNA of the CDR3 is TGCGCCAGCAGCCAAGATTGGGGGCGGGGGAACACTGAAGCTTTCTTT. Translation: CASSQDWGRGNTEAFF.

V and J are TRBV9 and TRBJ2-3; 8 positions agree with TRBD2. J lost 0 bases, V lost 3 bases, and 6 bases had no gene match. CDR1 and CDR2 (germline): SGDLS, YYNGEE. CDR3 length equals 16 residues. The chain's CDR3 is CASSASGGYSTDTQYF. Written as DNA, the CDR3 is TGTGCCAGCAGCGCGAGCGGGGGCTATAGCACAGATACGCAGTATTTT.

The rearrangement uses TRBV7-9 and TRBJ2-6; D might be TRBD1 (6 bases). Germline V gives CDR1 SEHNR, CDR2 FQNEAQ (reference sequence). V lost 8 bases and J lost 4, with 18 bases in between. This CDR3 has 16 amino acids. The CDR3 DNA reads TGTGCCAGCGCCGATACCACAGGGAGAGGGGCCAACGTCCTGACTTTC. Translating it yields CASADTTGRGANVLTF.

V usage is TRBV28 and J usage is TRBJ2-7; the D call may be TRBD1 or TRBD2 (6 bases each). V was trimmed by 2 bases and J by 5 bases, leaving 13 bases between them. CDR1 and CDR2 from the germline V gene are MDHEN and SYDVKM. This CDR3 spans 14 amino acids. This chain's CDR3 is CASSLRPGANEQYF. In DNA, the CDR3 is TGTGCCAGCAGTTTACGGCCGGGGGCCAACGAGCAGTACTTC.

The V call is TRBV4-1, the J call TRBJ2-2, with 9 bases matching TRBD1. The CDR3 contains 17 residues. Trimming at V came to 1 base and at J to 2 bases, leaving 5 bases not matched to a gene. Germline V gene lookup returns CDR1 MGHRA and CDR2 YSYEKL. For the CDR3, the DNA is TGCGCCAGCAGCCAAGTAGAGACAGGGGGAAACACCGGGGAGCTGTTTTTT. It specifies CASSQVETGGNTGELFF.

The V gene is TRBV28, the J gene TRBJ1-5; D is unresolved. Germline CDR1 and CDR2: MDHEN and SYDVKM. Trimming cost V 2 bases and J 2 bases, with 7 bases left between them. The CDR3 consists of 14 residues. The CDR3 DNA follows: TGTGCCAGCAGTTTACAGGTTGGCAATCAGCCCCAGCATTTT. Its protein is CASSLQVGNQPQHF.

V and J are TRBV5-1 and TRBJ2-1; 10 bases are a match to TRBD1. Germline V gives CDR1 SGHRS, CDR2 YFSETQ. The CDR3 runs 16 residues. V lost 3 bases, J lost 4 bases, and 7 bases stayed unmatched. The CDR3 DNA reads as TGCGCCAGCAGCTCGCCGGACAGGGGGTCATACAATGAGCAGTTCTTC. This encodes CASSSPDRGSYNEQFF.

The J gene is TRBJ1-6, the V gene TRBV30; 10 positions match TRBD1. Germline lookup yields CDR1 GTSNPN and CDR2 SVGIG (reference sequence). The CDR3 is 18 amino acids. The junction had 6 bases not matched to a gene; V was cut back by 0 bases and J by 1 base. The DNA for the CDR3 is TGTGCCTGGAGTGTAGGTGTGGGACAGGGGTCCTATAATTCACCCCTCCACTTT. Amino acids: CAWSVGVGQGSYNSPLHF.

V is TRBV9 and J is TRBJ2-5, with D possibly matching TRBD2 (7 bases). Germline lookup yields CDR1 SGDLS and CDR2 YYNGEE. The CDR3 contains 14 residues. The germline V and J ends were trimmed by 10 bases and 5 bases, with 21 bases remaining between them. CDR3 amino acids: CAVVRGGGDETQYF. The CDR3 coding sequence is TGTGCCGTGGTGAGGGGGGGAGGCGATGAGACCCAGTACTTC. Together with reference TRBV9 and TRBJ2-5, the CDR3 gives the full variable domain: DSGVTQTPKHLITATGQRVTLRCSPRSGDLSVYWYQQSLDQGLQFLIQYYNGEERAKGNILERFSAQQFPDLHSELNLSSLELGDSALYFCAVVRGGGDETQYFGPGTRLLVL.

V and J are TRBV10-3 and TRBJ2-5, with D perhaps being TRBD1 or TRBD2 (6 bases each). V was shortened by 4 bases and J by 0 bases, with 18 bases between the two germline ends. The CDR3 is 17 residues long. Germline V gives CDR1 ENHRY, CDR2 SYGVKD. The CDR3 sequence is CAISGTGAPNHQETQYF. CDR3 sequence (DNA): TGTGCCATCAGTGGAACGGGGGCGCCTAACCACCAAGAGACCCAGTACTTC.

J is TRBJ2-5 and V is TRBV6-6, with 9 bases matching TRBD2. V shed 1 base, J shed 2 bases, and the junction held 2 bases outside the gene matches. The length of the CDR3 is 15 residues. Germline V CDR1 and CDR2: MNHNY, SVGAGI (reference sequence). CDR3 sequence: CASSYFLAGQETQYF. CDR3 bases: TGTGCCAGCAGTTACTTTCTAGCGGGGCAAGAGACCCAGTACTTC.

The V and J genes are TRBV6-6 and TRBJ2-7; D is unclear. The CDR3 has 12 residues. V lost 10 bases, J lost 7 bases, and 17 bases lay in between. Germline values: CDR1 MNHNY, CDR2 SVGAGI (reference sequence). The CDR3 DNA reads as TGTGCCATCACCGACGATGGCGTAGAGCAGTACTTC. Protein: CAITDDGVEQYF.

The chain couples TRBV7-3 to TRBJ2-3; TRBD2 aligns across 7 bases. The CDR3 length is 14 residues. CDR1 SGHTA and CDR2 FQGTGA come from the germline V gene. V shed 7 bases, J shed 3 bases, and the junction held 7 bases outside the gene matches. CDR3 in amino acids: CASTPRRGTDTQYF. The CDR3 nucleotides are TGTGCCAGCACCCCCAGGCGGGGGACAGATACGCAGTATTTT.

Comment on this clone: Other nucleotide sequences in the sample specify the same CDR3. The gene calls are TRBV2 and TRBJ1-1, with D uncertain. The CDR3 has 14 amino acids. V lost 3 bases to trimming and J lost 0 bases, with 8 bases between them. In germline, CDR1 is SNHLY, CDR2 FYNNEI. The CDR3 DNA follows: TGTGCCAGCAGTGATGGAGGGTTGAACACTGAAGCTTTCTTT. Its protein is CASSDGGLNTEAFF.

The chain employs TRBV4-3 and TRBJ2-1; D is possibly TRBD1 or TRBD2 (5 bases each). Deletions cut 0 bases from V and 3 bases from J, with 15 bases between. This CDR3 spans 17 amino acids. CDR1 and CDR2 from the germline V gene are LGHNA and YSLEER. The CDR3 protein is CASSQDYGTPYYNEQFF. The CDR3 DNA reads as TGCGCCAGCAGCCAAGATTACGGGACCCCGTACTACAATGAGCAGTTCTTC.

The chain's CDR3 is CASSGQVYEQYF. CDR3 nucleotides: TGTGCCAGCAGCGGACAGGTCTACGAGCAGTACTTC. The chain has TRBV5-5 and TRBJ2-7, with TRBD1 identical over 7 bases. The trim removed 4 bases at V and 3 bases at J, leaving 1 base unmatched. This CDR3 comprises 12 residues. The germline gives CDR1 SGHKS, CDR2 YYEKEE (reference sequence).

The CDR3 loop reads CASREGQAMNTEAFF. CDR3 sequence (DNA): TGTGCCAGCAGGGAGGGACAGGCCATGAACACTGAAGCTTTCTTT. The chain carries TRBV2 and TRBJ1-1; 8 nucleotides match TRBD1. The CDR3 contains 15 residues. After removal of 6 bases from V and 0 bases from J, the junction contained 6 bases not matched to a gene. Per germline, CDR1 SNHLY and CDR2 FYNNEI.

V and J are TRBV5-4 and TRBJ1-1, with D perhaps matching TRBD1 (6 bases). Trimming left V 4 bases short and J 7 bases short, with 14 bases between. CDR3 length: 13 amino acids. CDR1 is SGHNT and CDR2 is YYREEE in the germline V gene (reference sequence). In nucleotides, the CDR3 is TGTGCCAGCAGCGAAGAAGGGGGGGGTGAAGCTTTCTTT. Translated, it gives CASSEEGGGEAFF.

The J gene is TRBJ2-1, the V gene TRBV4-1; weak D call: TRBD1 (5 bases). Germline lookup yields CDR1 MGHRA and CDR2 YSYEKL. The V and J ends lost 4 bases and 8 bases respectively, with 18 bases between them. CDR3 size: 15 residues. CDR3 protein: CASSLRLGQGYEQFF. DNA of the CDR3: TGCGCCAGCAGCCTAAGATTGGGGCAGGGTTATGAGCAGTTCTTC.

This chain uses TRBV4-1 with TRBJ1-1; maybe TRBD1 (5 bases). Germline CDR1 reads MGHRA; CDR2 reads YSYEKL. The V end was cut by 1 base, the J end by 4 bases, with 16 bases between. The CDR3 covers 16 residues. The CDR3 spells CASSQVDSRPGTEAFF. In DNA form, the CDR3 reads TGCGCCAGCAGCCAAGTAGACAGTCGGCCGGGCACTGAAGCTTTCTTT.